This entry is about one T cell receptor beta chain. What it binds is not known. Template material for amplifying TCR beta CDR3 regions consisted of RNA transcripts. First-round RT-PCR of the TCR CDR3 relied on the HTBI primer set. TCRdb re-derived calls from the multiplex PCR reads in MiXCR, one entry per CDR3 protein. The sample carries roughly 330,000 distinct CDR3 sequences, 16% recorded once. The sample belongs to a study of T cells in Graves' hyperthyroidism and ophthalmopathy. Study observations and caveats: In the analysis, a 13 V-J model separated ophthalmopathy from stable hyperthyroidism. The model foresaw ophthalmopathy a median 6.5 months prior to onset.

Germline V CDR1 and CDR2: MNHEY, SMNVEV (reference sequence). Trimming took off 6 bases at V and 5 bases at J, with 17 bases between the two ends. The CDR3 extends over 15 amino acids. Not enrolled were patients with uncontrolled infection, other autoimmune disease, pregnancy or lactation. Source material: blood. The chain employs TRBV27 and TRBJ2-1; D is undetermined. The receptor's source is a man younger than 45 with Graves' hyperthyroidism. This CDR3 is CASRPRSENNNEQFF. CDR3 bases: TGTGCCAGCAGGCCCCGGAGCGAGAACAACAATGAGCAGTTCTTC.